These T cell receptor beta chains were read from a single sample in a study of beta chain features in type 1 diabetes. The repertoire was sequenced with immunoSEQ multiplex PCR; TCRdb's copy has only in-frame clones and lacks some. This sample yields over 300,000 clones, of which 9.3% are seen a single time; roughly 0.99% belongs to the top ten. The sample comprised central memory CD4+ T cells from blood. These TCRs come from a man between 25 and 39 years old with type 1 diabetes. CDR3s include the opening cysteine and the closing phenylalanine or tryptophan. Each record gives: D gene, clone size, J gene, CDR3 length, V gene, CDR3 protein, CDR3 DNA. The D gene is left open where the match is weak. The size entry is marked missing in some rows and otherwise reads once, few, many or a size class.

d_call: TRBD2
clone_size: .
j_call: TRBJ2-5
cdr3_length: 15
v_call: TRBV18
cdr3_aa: CASSPLSGGRETQYF
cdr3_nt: TGTGCCAGCTCACCACTAAGCGGGGGAAGAGAGACCCAGTACTTC

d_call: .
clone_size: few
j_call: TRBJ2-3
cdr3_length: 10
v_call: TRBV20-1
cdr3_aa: CSAGIQAQYF
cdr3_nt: TGCAGTGCCGGAATTCAGGCGCAGTATTTT

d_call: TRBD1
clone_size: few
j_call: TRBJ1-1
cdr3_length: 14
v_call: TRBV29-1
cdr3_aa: CSVAPGTGISEAFF
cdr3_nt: TGCAGCGTTGCACCAGGGACAGGGATATCTGAAGCTTTCTTT

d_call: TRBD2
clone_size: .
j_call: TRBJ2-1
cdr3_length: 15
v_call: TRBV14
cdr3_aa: CASSQERGGFREQFF
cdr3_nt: TGTGCCAGCAGCCAGGAACGGGGGGGCTTTAGGGAGCAGTTCTTC

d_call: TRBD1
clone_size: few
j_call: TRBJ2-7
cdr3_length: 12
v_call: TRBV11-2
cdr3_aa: CASSQGAYEQYF
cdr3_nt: TGTGCCAGCAGCCAGGGGGCCTACGAGCAGTACTTC

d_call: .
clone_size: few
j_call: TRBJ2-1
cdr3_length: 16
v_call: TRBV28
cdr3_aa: CASSFSGSLSYNEQFF
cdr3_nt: TGTGCCAGCAGTTTTTCGGGGTCCTTATCCTACAATGAGCAGTTCTTC

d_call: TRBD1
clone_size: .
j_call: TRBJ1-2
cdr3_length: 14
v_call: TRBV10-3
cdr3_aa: CAISGTGKSYGYTF
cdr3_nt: TGTGCCATCAGTGGGACAGGGAAGAGTTATGGCTACACCTTC

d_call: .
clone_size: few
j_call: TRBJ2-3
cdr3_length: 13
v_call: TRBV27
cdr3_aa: CASSRAVTDTQYF
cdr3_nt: TGTGCCAGCAGTCGCGCGGTCACAGATACGCAGTATTTT

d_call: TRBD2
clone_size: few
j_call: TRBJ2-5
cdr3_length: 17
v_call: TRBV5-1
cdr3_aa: CASSLIPTSGVSETQYF
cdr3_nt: TGCGCCAGCAGCTTGATTCCCACTAGCGGGGTATCAGAGACCCAGTACTTC

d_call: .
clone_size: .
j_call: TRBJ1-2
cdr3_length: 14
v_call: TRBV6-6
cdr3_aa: CASSYEGSNYGYTF
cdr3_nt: TGTGCCAGCAGTTATGAGGGCAGTAACTATGGCTACACCTTC

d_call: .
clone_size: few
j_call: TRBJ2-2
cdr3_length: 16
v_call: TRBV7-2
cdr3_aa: CASSLWVRQHTGELFF
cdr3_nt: TGTGCCAGCAGCTTATGGGTGCGGCAACACACCGGGGAGCTGTTTTTT

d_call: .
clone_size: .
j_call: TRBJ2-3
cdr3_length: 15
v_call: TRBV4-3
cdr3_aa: CASSRRAGPKDTQYF
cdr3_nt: TGCGCCAGCAGCCGACGGGCGGGGCCCAAGGATACGCAGTATTTT

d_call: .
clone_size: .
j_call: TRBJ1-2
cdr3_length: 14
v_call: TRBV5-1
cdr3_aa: CASSLEGADYGYTF
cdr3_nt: TGCGCCAGCAGCTTGGAAGGGGCTGACTATGGCTACACCTTC

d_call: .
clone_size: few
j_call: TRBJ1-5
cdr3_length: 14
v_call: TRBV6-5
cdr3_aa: CASSYRGEGQPQHF
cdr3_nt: TGTGCCAGCAGTTACAGGGGGGAGGGTCAGCCCCAGCATTTT

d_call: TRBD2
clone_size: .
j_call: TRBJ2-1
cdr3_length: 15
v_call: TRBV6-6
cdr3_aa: CASSLGLAGGNEQFF
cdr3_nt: TGTGCCAGCAGTTTAGGACTAGCGGGGGGGAATGAGCAGTTCTTC

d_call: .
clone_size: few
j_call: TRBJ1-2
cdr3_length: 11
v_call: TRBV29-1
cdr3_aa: CSVDGVYGYTF
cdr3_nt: TGCAGCGTTGACGGGGTCTATGGCTACACCTTC

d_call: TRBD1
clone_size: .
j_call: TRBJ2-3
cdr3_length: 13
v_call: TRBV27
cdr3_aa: CASWTGGSDTQYF
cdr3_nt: TGTGCCAGCTGGACAGGGGGCTCAGATACGCAGTATTTT

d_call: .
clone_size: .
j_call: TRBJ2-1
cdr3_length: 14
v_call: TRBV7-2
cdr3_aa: CASSLIGDYNEQFF
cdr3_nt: TGTGCCAGCAGCTTAATTGGGGACTACAATGAGCAGTTCTTC

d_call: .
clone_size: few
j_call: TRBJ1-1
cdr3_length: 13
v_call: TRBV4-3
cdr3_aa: CASSQERDTEAFF
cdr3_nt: TGCGCCAGCAGCCAAGAAAGGGACACTGAAGCTTTCTTT

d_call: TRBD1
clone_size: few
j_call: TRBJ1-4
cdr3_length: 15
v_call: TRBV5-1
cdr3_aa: CASRPQTGALEKLFF
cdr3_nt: TGCGCCAGCAGACCCCAGACAGGGGCCCTTGAAAAACTGTTTTTT

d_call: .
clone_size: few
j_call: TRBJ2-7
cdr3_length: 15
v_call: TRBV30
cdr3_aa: CAWSISGRGSYEQYF
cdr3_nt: TGTGCCTGGAGCATCTCGGGACGGGGATCCTACGAGCAGTACTTC

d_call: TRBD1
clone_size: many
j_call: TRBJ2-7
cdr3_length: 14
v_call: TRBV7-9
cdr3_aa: CASSEGQAAYEQYF
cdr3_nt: TGTGCCAGCAGCGAGGGACAGGCGGCCTACGAGCAGTACTTC

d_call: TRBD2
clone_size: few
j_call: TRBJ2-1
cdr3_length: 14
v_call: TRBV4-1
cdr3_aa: CASSLEGGGGEQFF
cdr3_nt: TGCGCCAGCAGCCTAGAGGGCGGGGGAGGTGAGCAGTTCTTC

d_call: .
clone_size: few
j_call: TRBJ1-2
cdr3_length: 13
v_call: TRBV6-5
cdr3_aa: CATYGRVNYGYTF
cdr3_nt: TGTGCCACCTATGGACGGGTAAACTATGGCTACACCTTC

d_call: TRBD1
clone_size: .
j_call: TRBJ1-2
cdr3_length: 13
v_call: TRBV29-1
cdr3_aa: CSVQQGAGDGYTF
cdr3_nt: TGCAGCGTTCAACAGGGGGCTGGGGATGGCTACACCTTC

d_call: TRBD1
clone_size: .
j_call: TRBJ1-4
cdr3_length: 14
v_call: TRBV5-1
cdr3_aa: CASSFGQGNEKLFF
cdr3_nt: TGCGCCAGCAGCTTCGGACAGGGAAATGAAAAACTGTTTTTT

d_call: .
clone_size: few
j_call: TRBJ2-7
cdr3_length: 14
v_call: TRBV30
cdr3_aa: CAWRRPGVAYEQYF
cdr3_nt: TGTGCCTGGAGGAGGCCGGGGGTGGCCTACGAGCAGTACTTC

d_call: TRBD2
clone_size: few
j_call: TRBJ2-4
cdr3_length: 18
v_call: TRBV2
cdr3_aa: CASSEILAGGVTKNIQYF
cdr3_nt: TGTGCCAGCAGTGAGATACTAGCGGGGGGAGTGACCAAAAACATTCAGTACTTC

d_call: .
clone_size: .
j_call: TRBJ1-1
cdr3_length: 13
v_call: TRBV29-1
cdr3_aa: CSVSEGVSTEAFF
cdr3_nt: TGCAGCGTTTCGGAGGGGGTCTCCACTGAAGCTTTCTTT

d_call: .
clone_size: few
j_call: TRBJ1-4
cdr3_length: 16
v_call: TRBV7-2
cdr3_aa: CASSKRGPESNEKLFF
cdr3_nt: TGTGCCAGCAGCAAGCGGGGTCCGGAATCTAATGAAAAACTGTTTTTT

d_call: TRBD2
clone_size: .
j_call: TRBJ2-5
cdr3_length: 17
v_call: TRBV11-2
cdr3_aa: CASSLGLAGGIQETQYF
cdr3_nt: TGTGCCAGCAGCTTAGGGTTAGCGGGGGGAATCCAAGAGACCCAGTACTTC

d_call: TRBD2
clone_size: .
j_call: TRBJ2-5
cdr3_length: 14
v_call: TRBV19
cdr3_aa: CASTPAGGRETQYF
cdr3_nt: TGTGCCAGTACCCCAGCGGGGGGGCGAGAGACCCAGTACTTC

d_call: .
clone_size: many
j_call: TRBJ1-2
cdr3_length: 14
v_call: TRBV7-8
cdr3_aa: CASSSTGLNYGYTF
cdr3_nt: TGTGCCAGCAGCTCGACAGGCCTTAACTATGGCTACACCTTC

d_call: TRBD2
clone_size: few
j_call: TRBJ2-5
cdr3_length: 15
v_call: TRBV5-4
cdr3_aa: CASSLAGGRKETQYF
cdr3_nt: TGTGCCAGCAGCTTAGCGGGGGGGCGGAAAGAGACCCAGTACTTC

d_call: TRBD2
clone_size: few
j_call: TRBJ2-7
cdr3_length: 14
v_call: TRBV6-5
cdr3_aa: CASSGTSGGYEQYF
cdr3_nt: TGTGCCAGCAGCGGGACTAGCGGGGGTTACGAGCAGTACTTC

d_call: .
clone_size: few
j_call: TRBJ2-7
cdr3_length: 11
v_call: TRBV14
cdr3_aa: CASSQGAGQYF
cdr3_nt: TGTGCCAGCAGCCAAGGGGCAGGGCAGTACTTC

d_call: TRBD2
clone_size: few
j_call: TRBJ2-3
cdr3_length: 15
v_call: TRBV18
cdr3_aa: CASSPSGGGTDTQYF
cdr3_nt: TGTGCCAGCTCACCGAGCGGGGGAGGCACAGATACGCAGTATTTT

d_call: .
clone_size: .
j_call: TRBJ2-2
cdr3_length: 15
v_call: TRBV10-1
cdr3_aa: CASSEIRGNTGELFF
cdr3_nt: TGCGCCAGCAGTGAGATTCGGGGGAACACCGGGGAGCTGTTTTTT

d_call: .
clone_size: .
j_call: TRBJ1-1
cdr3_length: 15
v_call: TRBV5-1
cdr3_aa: CASSLASTGNTEAFF
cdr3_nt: TGCGCCAGCAGCTTGGCCTCTACAGGGAACACTGAAGCTTTCTTT

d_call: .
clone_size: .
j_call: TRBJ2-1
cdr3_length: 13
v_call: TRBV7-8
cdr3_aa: CASRLPGYNEQFF
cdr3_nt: TGTGCCAGCAGGCTTCCCGGGTACAATGAGCAGTTCTTC

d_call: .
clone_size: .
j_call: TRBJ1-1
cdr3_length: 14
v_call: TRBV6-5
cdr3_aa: CASSGRTGNTEAFF
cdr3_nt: TGTGCCAGCAGCGGAAGGACGGGTAACACTGAAGCTTTCTTT

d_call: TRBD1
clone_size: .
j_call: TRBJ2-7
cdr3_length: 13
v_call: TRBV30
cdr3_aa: CAWVAGQGYEQYF
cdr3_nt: TGTGCCTGGGTCGCGGGACAGGGCTACGAGCAGTACTTC

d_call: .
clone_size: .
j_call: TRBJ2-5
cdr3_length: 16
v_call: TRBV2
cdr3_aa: CATRNPVKGTQETQYF
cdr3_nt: TGTGCCACCAGGAACCCCGTTAAGGGGACCCAAGAGACCCAGTACTTC

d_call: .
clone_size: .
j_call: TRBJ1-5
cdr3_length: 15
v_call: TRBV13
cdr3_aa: CASSLGLRGNQPQHF
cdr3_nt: TGTGCCAGCAGCTTAGGGCTAAGAGGCAATCAGCCCCAGCATTTT

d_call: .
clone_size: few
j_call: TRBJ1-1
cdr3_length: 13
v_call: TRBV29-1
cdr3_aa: CSVRVNPTTEAFF
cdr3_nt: TGCAGCGTACGAGTTAACCCAACCACTGAAGCTTTCTTT

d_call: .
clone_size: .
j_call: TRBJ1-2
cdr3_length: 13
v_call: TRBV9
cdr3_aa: CASSPDRNYGYTF
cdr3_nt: TGTGCCAGCAGCCCTGACCGTAACTATGGCTACACCTTC

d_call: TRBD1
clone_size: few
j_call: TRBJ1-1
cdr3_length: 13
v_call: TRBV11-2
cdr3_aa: CASSLDRGIEAFF
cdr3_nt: TGTGCCAGCAGCTTAGACAGGGGGATTGAAGCTTTCTTT

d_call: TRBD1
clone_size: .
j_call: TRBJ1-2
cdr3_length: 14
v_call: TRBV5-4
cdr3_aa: CASSSDRDIYGYTF
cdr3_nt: TGTGCCAGCAGCTCCGACAGGGACATATATGGCTACACCTTC

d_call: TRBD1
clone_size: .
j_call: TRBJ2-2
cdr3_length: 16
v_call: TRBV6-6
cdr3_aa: CASRTGTAVNTGELFF
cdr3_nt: TGTGCCAGCAGGACCGGGACAGCCGTCAACACCGGGGAGCTGTTTTTT